The rows below give T cell receptor beta chains drawn from one sample of a study of shared clonotypes between healthy human individuals. This table comes from immunoSEQ multiplex PCR, and its TCRdb copy is limited to in-frame clones, with some not included. The sample lists roughly 1,600,000 clones; less than 99% were seen once. Sample: naive CD4+ T cells sorted from blood. The source of these receptors is a man aged 25 to 40 in good health. Each CDR3 is given with its conserved first and last residue. A D gene is named only where the DNA matches it firmly. Rows may omit the clone size; those that give it use once, few, many or a size class.

size	D	J	V	DNA	CDR3
-	-	TRBJ2-7	TRBV28	TGTGCCAGCGGCCGGCGGGGCCAAACCTACGAGCAGTACTTC	CASGRRGQTYEQYF
-	-	TRBJ2-1	TRBV7-9	TGTGCCAGCAGTCAAGGCGCAAGGGGAAACAATGAGCAGTTCTTC	CASSQGARGNNEQFF
-	TRBD1	TRBJ2-7	TRBV11-2	TGTGCCAGCAGCCAAGGGGGACAGCTCTACGAGCAGTACTTC	CASSQGGQLYEQYF
-	TRBD2	TRBJ2-5	TRBV29-1	TGCAGCGTTGCACTAGCGGGAGGCGTAGAGACCCAGTACTTC	CSVALAGGVETQYF
-	TRBD1	TRBJ1-1	TRBV19	TGTGCCAGTACCCCGACAGGGGTGTTGACTGAAGCTTTCTTT	CASTPTGVLTEAFF
-	-	TRBJ2-1	TRBV7-8	TGTGCCAGCAGCTTACCCATGAGCTCCTACAATGAGCAGTTCTTC	CASSLPMSSYNEQFF
-	-	TRBJ1-1	TRBV5-4	TGTGCCAGCAGCTTGGCGGGGGTCATGAACACTGAAGCTTTCTTT	CASSLAGVMNTEAFF
once	-	TRBJ2-1	TRBV7-2	TGTGCCAGCAGCTCCGGACTGAGCAGCTCCTACAATGAGCAGTTCTTC	CASSSGLSSSYNEQFF
-	-	TRBJ2-2	TRBV2	TGTGCCAGCACGGCGGAGAACACCGGGGAGCTGTTTTTT	CASTAENTGELFF
-	TRBD1	TRBJ1-4	TRBV7-2	TGTGCCAGCAGCGACACAGGGGCCACCCATAATGAAAAACTGTTTTTT	CASSDTGATHNEKLFF
-	TRBD1	TRBJ1-5	TRBV28	TGTGCCAGCAGTCCCGGACAGGGCCATCAGCCCCAGCATTTT	CASSPGQGHQPQHF
-	TRBD2	TRBJ2-7	TRBV9	TGTGCCAGCAGCGTAGGAACTAGCGGCTACGAGCAGTACTTC	CASSVGTSGYEQYF
once	TRBD1	TRBJ2-7	TRBV2	TGTGCCAGCAGGGAAGGGGACAGCCAACCCTACGAGCAGTACTTC	CASREGDSQPYEQYF
-	-	TRBJ1-4	TRBV29-1	TGCAGCGTTGTGCCAGGAACTAATGAAAAACTGTTTTTT	CSVVPGTNEKLFF
-	TRBD2	TRBJ2-1	TRBV5-4	TGTGCCAGCAGCTTACTAGCGGGAGATATTAGTGAGCAGTTCTTC	CASSLLAGDISEQFF
-	TRBD1	TRBJ2-5	TRBV18	TGTGCCAGCTCACCAGGGACAGGAGACCAAGAGACCCAGTACTTC	CASSPGTGDQETQYF
-	TRBD2	TRBJ2-3	TRBV5-1	TGCGCCAGCAGCCCGGGACTAGCGGGAGTGGCGCAGTATTTT	CASSPGLAGVAQYF
-	-	TRBJ2-1	TRBV9	TGTGCCAGCAGCGTAGTCAGCTCCTACAATGAGCAGTTCTTC	CASSVVSSYNEQFF
-	-	TRBJ2-7	TRBV5-1	TGCGCCAGCAGGGGCTCTAGGGACTACGAGCAGTACTTC	CASRGSRDYEQYF
-	-	TRBJ2-2	TRBV9	TGTGCCAGCAGCGTTCTAGATAACACCGGGGAGCTGTTTTTT	CASSVLDNTGELFF
once	-	TRBJ2-2	TRBV18	TGTGCCAGCTCACCTTACAGACACACCGGGGAGCTGTTTTTT	CASSPYRHTGELFF
once	-	TRBJ2-7	TRBV14	TGTGCCAGCAGCCAAGATTTAACAGTCCCCTACGAGCAGTACTTC	CASSQDLTVPYEQYF